These 30 T cell receptor beta chains share one sample of origin, sequenced in a study of Graves' ophthalmopathy and Graves' hyperthyroidism. Amplification of the TCR beta CDR3 regions used RNA transcripts (as template). First-round RT-PCR relied on HTBI primers, and a second-round multiplex PCR came next. MiXCR, applied by TCRdb to the multiplex PCR reads, yields one record per CDR3 protein. In the table there are just over 600,000 distinct CDR3 sequences, about 20% of which are singletons. Sequenced material: peripheral blood. The receptors were gathered from a woman aged 18-29 years with stable Graves' hyperthyroidism. Some clones in this sample may be carry-over from other donors' samples.

The J gene is TRBJ2-7, the V gene TRBV28, with 8 bases identical to TRBD2. The length of the CDR3 is 13 residues. The V segment lost 5 bases and the J segment 2 bases; nucleotides outside the gene matches: 2. Germline CDR1 is MDHEN and CDR2 is SYDVKM. DNA for the CDR3: TGTGCCAGCAGTCGACTAGCGCCCTACGAGCAGTACTTC. As protein: CASSRLAPYEQYF.

This clonotype has ten or more counts. The gene calls are TRBV5-1 and TRBJ2-7, with 7 positions matching TRBD2. Germline CDR1 SGHRS, CDR2 YFSETQ. V lost 0 bases, J lost 5 bases, and 5 bases stayed unmatched. The CDR3 runs to 14 residues. The CDR3 sequence is CASSLEHGGNEQYF. The CDR3 DNA reads TGCGCCAGCAGCTTGGAGCACGGGGGGAACGAGCAGTACTTC.

The chain carries TRBV2 and TRBJ1-2, with TRBD1 as a possible D gene (6 bases). CDR3 length: 16 residues. The V gene's germline CDR1 is SNHLY and CDR2 FYNNEI. The CDR3 nucleotides are TGTGCTTCACACTCAGATCGGACAGCTCCCTCGGGGGGCTACACCTTC. Translating it yields CASHSDRTAPSGGYTF. The full variable domain, in which reference TRBV2 and TRBJ1-2 provide the parts outside the CDR3, is EPEVTQTPSHQVTQMGQEVILRCVPISNHLYFYWYRQILGQKVEFLVSFYNNEISEKSEIFDDQFSVERPDGSNFTLKIRSTKLEDSAMYFCASHSDRTAPSGGYTFGSGTRLTVV.

The table lists this clonotype with many counts. The rearrangement links TRBV6-2 or TRBV6-3 to TRBJ2-6; 10 positions match TRBD1. V lost 5 bases, J lost 3 bases, and 13 bases stayed unmatched. Per the germline V gene, CDR1 is MNHEY and CDR2 is SVGEGT. The CDR3 is made up of 19 amino acids. CDR3 nucleotide sequence: TGTGCCAGCAGTCGGGTCAAGAGACAGGGGGCTAGTGGGGCCAACGTCCTGACTTTC. Encoded protein: CASSRVKRQGASGANVLTF.

The chain recombines TRBV11-2 with TRBJ2-7, with 13 bases matching TRBD2. V gave up 6 bases and J gave up 2 bases; unmatched junction bases: 4. The CDR3 length is 15 residues. Germline V gene data show CDR1 as SGHAT and CDR2 as FQNNGV. The chain's CDR3 is CASRSGLAGTYEQYF. CDR3 nucleotide sequence: TGTGCCAGCAGGTCGGGACTAGCGGGAACCTACGAGCAGTACTTC.

This clonotype was counted only a few times. V gene TRBV29-1 combines with J gene TRBJ2-5; D might be TRBD1 (6 bases). Germline V gene data show CDR1 as SQVTM and CDR2 as ANQGSEA. The CDR3 contains 14 residues. Trimming shortened V by 3 bases and J by 7 bases, and 18 bases separated the two germline ends. In nucleotides, the CDR3 is TGCAGCGTTGAGATACAGGGTGGCTTAGCGACCCAGTACTTC. It is translated as CSVEIQGGLATQYF.

This clonotype was observed at least ten times. The chain uses TRBV29-1 and TRBJ1-2; D is undetermined. Trimming removed 4 bases from V and 2 bases from J, with 8 bases in between. Germline V CDR1 and CDR2: SQVTM, ANQGSEA. The CDR3 spans 12 residues. In DNA, the CDR3 is TGCAGCGTTGTCGAGAGAAACTATGGCTACACCTTC. Amino acid sequence: CSVVERNYGYTF.

This clonotype was recorded at least ten times. This sequence joins TRBV19 and TRBJ1-2; D remains ambiguous. Trimming left V 7 bases short and J 7 bases short, with 16 bases between. The CDR3 is 13 residues long. Germline CDR1 LNHDA, CDR2 SQIVND (reference sequence). The CDR3 reads CASKLTPNVGYTF. In DNA, the CDR3 is TGTGCCAGTAAACTAACACCGAATGTTGGCTACACCTTC.

In DNA form, the CDR3 reads TGTGCCAGCAGTACCGGGACTAGCGGGAGCGAGCAGTACTTC. Translated: CASSTGTSGSEQYF. V is TRBV7-3 and J is TRBJ2-7, with TRBD2 identical over 14 bases. The V and J ends lost 6 bases and 6 bases, in that order; junction bases with no gene match: 4. CDR3 length: 14 amino acids. Germline V gene sequence: CDR1 SGHTA, CDR2 FQGTGA.

In regard to this clonotype: Possible read error: a much larger clone is one base away. The V gene is TRBV6-2 or TRBV6-3, the J gene TRBJ2-5; perhaps TRBD2 as D (6 bases). Trimming took 11 bases from V and 1 from J, leaving 14 bases between them. Germline V CDR1 and CDR2: MNHEY, SVGEGT. This CDR3 is built from 13 residues. The CDR3: CACGKQAQETQYF. CDR3 DNA sequence: TGTGCCTGCGGGAAACAGGCCCAAGAGACCCAGTACTTC.

This clonotype occurred many times. This sequence joins TRBV12-3 or TRBV12-4 and TRBJ2-7; the match to TRBD2 covers 10 bases. V lost 4 bases, J lost 7 bases, and 7 bases stayed unmatched. This CDR3 contains 14 residues. The CDR3 region is CASSSGAGGREQYF. DNA of the CDR3: TGTGCCAGCAGTTCTGGAGCGGGGGGGAGGGAGCAGTACTTC.

There are many counts of this clonotype. This CDR3 reads CASQRGPQETQYF. The CDR3 DNA follows: TGTGCCTCCCAGCGGGGGCCCCAAGAGACCCAGTACTTC. The chain employs TRBV5-5 and TRBJ2-5, with 8 bases identical to TRBD2. Germline CDR1 SGHKS, CDR2 YYEKEE (reference sequence). This CDR3 comprises 13 residues. The trim removed 10 bases at V and 1 base at J, leaving 6 bases unmatched.

The V gene is TRBV20-1, the J gene TRBJ1-1; D is unclear. CDR1 DFQATT and CDR2 SNEGSKA come from the germline V gene (reference sequence). This CDR3 is built from 13 residues. CDR3: CSALSAMNTEAFF. CDR3 nucleotide sequence: TGCAGCGCTCTATCGGCCATGAACACTGAAGCTTTCTTT.

This clonotype was detected many times. The chain uses TRBV15 and TRBJ2-3, with 7 bases that match TRBD2. Germline-derived CDR1 and CDR2 are LNHNV and YYDKDF (reference sequence). This CDR3 contains 15 residues. Trimming cost V 0 bases and J 2 bases; bases outside gene matches: 2. The CDR3 protein is CATSRELANTDTQYF. CDR3 DNA: TGTGCCACCAGCAGAGAACTAGCGAACACAGATACGCAGTATTTT.

There are a few counts of this clonotype. This chain connects TRBV4-1 to TRBJ1-2, with D unresolved. Germline CDR1 is MGHRA and CDR2 is YSYEKL. V lost 1 base and J 10 bases, leaving 7 bases between the germline ends. The CDR3 runs to 11 residues. In nucleotides, the CDR3 is TGCGCCAGCAGCCAAGGTATAACCTACACCTTC. Translating it yields CASSQGITYTF.

This chain uses TRBV27 with TRBJ1-5; no definite D call. With 4 bases removed from V and 3 bases from J, the gap between germline ends came to 13 bases. Germline CDR1 and CDR2: MNHEY and SMNVEV (reference sequence). This CDR3 has 15 residues. CDR3 bases: TGTGCCAGCAGTTCGGTGGGGTGGTACAATCAGCCCCAGCATTTT. It codes for CASSSVGWYNQPQHF.

This clonotype was observed many times. The chain has TRBV12-3 or TRBV12-4 and TRBJ1-1; 8 bases are a match to TRBD1. CDR3 length: 17 amino acids. V was pared by 5 bases and J by 1 base, with 12 bases of the junction left unmatched. The CDR3 loop reads CASSPGGSFYPNTEAFF. The CDR3 DNA reads as TGTGCCAGCAGTCCAGGGGGCTCCTTTTATCCGAACACTGAAGCTTTCTTT.

Of note for this clonotype: This may arise from a read error, as a much more abundant clone is one base away. The final CDR3 position lacks the conserved phenylalanine or tryptophan, pointing to a likely read error. The gene calls are TRBV15 and TRBJ1-1; D call uncertain. Looked up from germline, CDR1 is LNHNV and CDR2 is YYDKDF (reference sequence). The ends were cut back, 3 bases at V and 0 bases at J, with 5 bases in the middle. The CDR3 extends over 13 amino acids. The chain's CDR3 is CATSSPVNTEAFY. The DNA of the CDR3 is TGTGCCACCAGCAGTCCGGTGAACACTGAAGCTTTCTAT.

The chain is built from TRBV5-1 and TRBJ2-2; 12 bases are shared with TRBD2. The V segment lost 4 bases and the J segment 5 bases; nucleotides outside the gene matches: 3. The CDR3 contains 15 residues. Germline V gene sequence: CDR1 SGHRS, CDR2 YFSETQ. The DNA for the CDR3 is TGCGCCAGCAGCATGACTAGCGGGGGTACCGGGGAGCTGTTTTTT. Its translation is CASSMTSGGTGELFF.

This clonotype was found many times. The chain is built from TRBV5-5 and TRBJ1-5, with a tentative D call TRBD1 (6 bases). The germline V gene has CDR1 SGHKS and CDR2 YYEKEE (reference sequence). V was shortened by 4 bases and J by 0 bases, with 11 bases between the two germline ends. This CDR3 region has 15 residues. The CDR3 bases are TGTGCCAGCAGCGTCGGGACACTTAGCAATCAGCCCCAGCATTTT. Translation gives CASSVGTLSNQPQHF. Combining the CDR3 with reference TRBV5-5 and TRBJ1-5 gives the whole variable domain DAGVTQSPTHLIKTRGQQVTLRCSPISGHKSVSWYQQVLGQGPQFIFQYYEKEERGRGNFPDRFSARQFPNYSSELNVNALLLGDSALYLCASSVGTLSNQPQHFGDGTRLSIL.

The sample holds many counts of this clonotype. The chain recombines TRBV30 with TRBJ2-7; perhaps TRBD2 as D (5 bases). Looked up from germline, CDR1 is GTSNPN and CDR2 is SVGIG (reference sequence). This CDR3 region has 13 residues. V dropped 0 bases and J dropped 7 bases, with 13 bases sitting between them. The CDR3 reads CAWSVVEGLEQYF. The CDR3 DNA follows: TGTGCCTGGAGTGTGGTTGAGGGCTTAGAGCAGTACTTC.

This clonotype was recorded at least ten times. The chain links TRBV5-5 to TRBJ2-7; the match to TRBD1 covers 7 bases. CDR3 length equals 14 residues. The V and J ends lost 4 bases and 3 bases, in that order; junction bases with no gene match: 7. CDR1 and CDR2 (germline): SGHKS, YYEKEE (reference sequence). The CDR3 nucleotides read TGTGCCAGCAGCACCGGGACAGCAAACTACGAGCAGTACTTC. As protein: CASSTGTANYEQYF.

This clonotype showed up many times. The V call is TRBV20-1, the J call TRBJ2-5; D unclear. Looked up from germline, CDR1 is DFQATT and CDR2 is SNEGSKA (reference sequence). The V end lost 3 bases, the J end lost 5 bases, and 22 bases lay between the germline ends. CDR3 size: 16 residues. The CDR3 nucleotides are TGCAGTGCTAGTTTTGCGTTCGTTGGGGTAGGGGAGACCCAGTACTTC. Encoded protein: CSASFAFVGVGETQYF.

In its sample, this clonotype was seen a few times. The rearrangement joins TRBV12-3 or TRBV12-4 to TRBJ1-1; possible D gene TRBD1, 6 bases. V lost 7 bases and J 5 bases, leaving 11 bases between the germline ends. The CDR3 is 12 residues long. The CDR3 sequence: CASKGGRTEAFF. In DNA, the CDR3 is TGTGCCAGCAAGGGGGGACGGACTGAAGCTTTCTTT.

The chain recombines TRBV12-5 with TRBJ2-4, with 8 bases aligning to TRBD1. V lost 1 base to trimming and J lost 1 base; unmatched junction nucleotides: 0. The CDR3 spans 15 residues. The germline CDR1 and CDR2 sequences are LGHNT and FRNRAP. The CDR3 protein is CASGLGTGAKNIQYF. The CDR3 bases are TGTGCTAGTGGTTTGGGGACAGGGGCCAAAAACATTCAGTACTTC. The full variable domain, its missing parts supplied by reference TRBV12-5 and TRBJ2-4, is DARVTQTPRHKVTEMGQEVTMRCQPILGHNTVFWYRQTMMQGLELLAYFRNRAPLDDSGMPKDRFSAEMPDATLATLKIQPSEPRDSAVYFCASGLGTGAKNIQYFGAGTRLSVL.

This clonotype was recorded many times. The V gene is TRBV5-1, the J gene TRBJ2-2; 12 bases match TRBD2. CDR1 is SGHRS, CDR2 YFSETQ, per germline. Trimming cost V 4 bases and J 4 bases; bases outside gene matches: 5. The CDR3 totals 16 residues. The chain's CDR3 is CASSPTSGGITGELFF. DNA for the CDR3: TGCGCCAGCAGCCCTACTAGCGGGGGGATCACCGGGGAGCTGTTTTTT.

The rearrangement uses TRBV28 and TRBJ1-5, with D uncertain. The CDR3 contains 16 residues. Per the germline V gene, CDR1 is MDHEN and CDR2 is SYDVKM. The V end lost 1 base, the J end lost 4 bases, and 14 bases lay between the germline ends. The CDR3 here is CASSLSLTERNQPQHF. The CDR3 DNA follows: TGTGCCAGCAGTTTATCTTTGACGGAACGAAATCAGCCCCAGCATTTT.

This clonotype was counted ten times or more. The J gene is TRBJ2-7, the V gene TRBV13, with D uncertain. V dropped 0 bases and J dropped 2 bases, with 11 bases sitting between them. Germline V gene sequence: CDR1 PRHDT, CDR2 FYEKMQ (reference sequence). The length of the CDR3 is 15 residues. Written as DNA, the CDR3 is TGTGCCAGCAGCTTAGGACAGCCACACGCCTACGAGCAGTACTTC. This codes for CASSLGQPHAYEQYF.

This clonotype has ten or more counts. The chain employs TRBV5-1 and TRBJ2-5; 10 bases map to TRBD2. Germline assignment: CDR1 SGHRS and CDR2 YFSETQ. This CDR3 spans 15 amino acids. The V and J ends lost 4 bases and 2 bases, in that order; junction bases with no gene match: 5. This CDR3 reads CASSPLAGLQETQYF. The CDR3 DNA reads as TGCGCCAGCAGCCCACTAGCGGGACTACAAGAGACCCAGTACTTC.

There are many counts of this clonotype. The rearrangement links TRBV28 to TRBJ2-5; 7 bases match TRBD1. The CDR3 runs 14 residues. Germline lookup yields CDR1 MDHEN and CDR2 SYDVKM. The trim removed 5 bases at V and 2 bases at J, leaving 5 bases unmatched. In DNA form, the CDR3 reads TGTGCCAGCAGTACCGGACAGGTACAAGAGACCCAGTACTTC. It encodes CASSTGQVQETQYF.